The 5 T cell receptor beta chains below all came from one sample that was sequenced in a study of T cells in Graves' hyperthyroidism and ophthalmopathy. Amplified TCR beta CDR3 regions derived from RNA transcripts. TCR CDR3 underwent first-round RT-PCR with the HTBI primer set. TCRdb reanalysed the multiplex PCR reads using MiXCR and keeps one entry per CDR3 protein. The sample contains about 98,000 distinct CDR3 sequences, 35% to 50% of which appear only once. What was sequenced was peripheral blood or thyroid tissue (not recorded which). These receptors were collected from a woman between 25 and 40 years old with Graves' hyperthyroidism.

V gene TRBV5-1 combines with J gene TRBJ1-4, with D possibly TRBD1 on 6 matching bases. The CDR3 runs to 16 residues. Trimming pared 2 bases from V and 4 bases from J, leaving 15 bases between. Germline CDR1 is SGHRS and CDR2 is YFSETQ. CDR3 amino acids: CASSLGGGSYNEKLFF. The CDR3 DNA follows: TGCGCCAGCAGCTTAGGGGGGGGGAGCTATAATGAAAAACTGTTTTTT.

CDR3 DNA sequence: TGTGCCATCAGTGAACAGGGTGGGACCTCCGAGCAGTACTTC. Encoded protein: CAISEQGGTSEQYF. The J gene is TRBJ2-7, the V gene TRBV10-3; D possibly corresponds to TRBD1 (6 bases). Germline V gene sequence: CDR1 ENHRY, CDR2 SYGVKD. The ends were cut back, 3 bases at V and 6 bases at J, with 15 bases in the middle. The CDR3 is 14 residues long.

This chain connects TRBV15 to TRBJ2-7, with D possibly being TRBD1 or TRBD2 (5 bases each). CDR3 length: 15 amino acids. V was pared by 3 bases and J by 5 bases, with 17 bases between. From germline, CDR1 is LNHNV and CDR2 YYDKDF (reference sequence). The CDR3 here is CATSSLGPTVNEQYF. The CDR3, as DNA: TGTGCCACCAGCAGCTTGGGACCCACCGTCAACGAGCAGTACTTC.

The genes are TRBV20-1 and TRBJ2-5; D is possibly TRBD2 (7 bases). V was cut by 2 bases and J by 5 bases, with 12 bases left in between. The CDR3 has 13 amino acids. CDR1 DFQATT and CDR2 SNEGSKA come from the germline V gene (reference sequence). DNA of the CDR3: TGCAGTGCTAGAAGGGGGGGCGGCGAGACCCAGTACTTC. Its translation is CSARRGGGETQYF.

This clonotype was counted many times. The V call is TRBV28, the J call TRBJ2-7; 8 bases map to TRBD2. This CDR3 comprises 14 residues. V lost 7 bases to trimming and J lost 0 bases; unmatched junction nucleotides: 5. CDR1 is MDHEN and CDR2 is SYDVKM in the germline V gene. CDR3 coding DNA: TGTGCCAGCACCGCCGGGACTAGCTCCTACGAGCAGTACTTC. Its protein product is CASTAGTSSYEQYF.